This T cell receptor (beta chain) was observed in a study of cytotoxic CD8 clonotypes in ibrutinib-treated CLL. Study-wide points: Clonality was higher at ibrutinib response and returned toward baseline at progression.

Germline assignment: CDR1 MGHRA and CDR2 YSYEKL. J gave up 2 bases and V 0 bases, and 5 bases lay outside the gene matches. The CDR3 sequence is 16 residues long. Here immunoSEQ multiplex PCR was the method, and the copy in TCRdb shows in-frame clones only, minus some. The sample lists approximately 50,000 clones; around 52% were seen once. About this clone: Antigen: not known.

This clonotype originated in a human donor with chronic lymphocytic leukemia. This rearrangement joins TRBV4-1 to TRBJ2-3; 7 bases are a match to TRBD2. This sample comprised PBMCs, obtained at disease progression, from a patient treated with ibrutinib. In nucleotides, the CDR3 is TGCGCCAGCAGCCAAGATTCCGGGGGGTACACAGATACGCAGTATTTT. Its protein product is CASSQDSGGYTDTQYF.